These 3 T cell receptor beta chains came from one sample sequenced in a study of Graves' ophthalmopathy and Graves' hyperthyroidism. RNA transcripts served as template for amplifying TCR beta CDR3 sequences. HTBI primers were employed in first-round RT-PCR, then a second-round multiplex PCR followed. MiXCR, run by TCRdb on the multiplex PCR reads, gives a single entry per CDR3 protein. The repertoire holds about 370,000 distinct CDR3 sequences, with 17% as singletons. Sequencing was carried out using peripheral blood. These TCRs come from an adult woman with stable Graves' hyperthyroidism.

This clonotype was detected only a few times. This chain joins TRBV7-6 and TRBJ2-2; D ambiguous. The ends were cut back, 4 bases at V and 8 bases at J, with 8 bases in the middle. The germline V gene encodes CDR1 SGHVS and CDR2 FNYEAQ. The CDR3 runs 12 residues. DNA of the CDR3: TGTGCCAGCAGCTGGATGACTGGGGAGCTGTTTTTT. Protein product: CASSWMTGELFF.

V and J are TRBV20-1 and TRBJ2-7, with D unclear. Germline V gene sequence: CDR1 DFQATT, CDR2 SNEGSKA (reference sequence). This CDR3 comprises 16 residues. Trimming cost V 1 base and J 4 bases, with 20 bases left between them. DNA for the CDR3: TGCAGTGCTAGAGTCGCTTGGGGAAACCACAATTACGAGCAGTACTTC. It is translated as CSARVAWGNHNYEQYF.

This clonotype was seen ten or more times. The V gene is TRBV28, the J gene TRBJ2-7; 7 bases align to TRBD1. From germline, CDR1 is MDHEN and CDR2 SYDVKM. The CDR3 has 14 amino acids. V was pared by 3 bases and J by 4 bases, with 6 bases of the junction left unmatched. CDR3 coding DNA: TGTGCCAGCAGTTTTGGACAGGCCTATTACGAGCAGTACTTC. Translating gives CASSFGQAYYEQYF. Supplemented by reference TRBV28 and TRBJ2-7, the full variable domain reads DVKVTQSSRYLVKRTGEKVFLECVQDMDHENMFWYRQDPGLGLRLIYFSYDVKMKEKGDIPEGYSVSREKKERFSLILESASTNQTSMYLCASSFGQAYYEQYFGPGTRLTVT.